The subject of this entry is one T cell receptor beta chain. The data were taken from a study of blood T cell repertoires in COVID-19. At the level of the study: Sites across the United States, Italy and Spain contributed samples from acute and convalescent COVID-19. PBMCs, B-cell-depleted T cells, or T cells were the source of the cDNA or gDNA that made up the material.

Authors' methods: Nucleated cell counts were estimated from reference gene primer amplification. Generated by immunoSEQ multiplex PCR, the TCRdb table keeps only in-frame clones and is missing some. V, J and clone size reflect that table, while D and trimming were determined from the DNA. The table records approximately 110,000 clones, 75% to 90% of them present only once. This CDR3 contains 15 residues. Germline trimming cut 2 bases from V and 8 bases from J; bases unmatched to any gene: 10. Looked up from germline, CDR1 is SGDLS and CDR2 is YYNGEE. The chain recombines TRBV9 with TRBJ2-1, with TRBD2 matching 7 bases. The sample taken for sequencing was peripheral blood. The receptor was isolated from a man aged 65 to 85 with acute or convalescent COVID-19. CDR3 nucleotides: TGTGCCAGCAGCGTTCTTCCCGCGGGAGCGGATGAGCAGTTCTTC. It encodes CASSVLPAGADEQFF.